The 17 T cell receptor beta chains below come from one sample, sequenced in a study of T cell responses to AZD1222 COVID-19 vaccine. Clones were read by immunoSEQ multiplex PCR, and TCRdb kept only the in-frame ones, dropping some. The table has just under 95,000 clones, 85% to 90% seen once. Sample: peripheral blood, taken on day 0 of AZD1222 vaccination. The receptors come from an adult in good health.

V gene TRBV28 combines with J gene TRBJ2-1; TRBD1 is a possible D gene (5 bases). CDR3 size: 15 residues. CDR1 and CDR2 (germline): MDHEN, SYDVKM. V dropped 3 bases and J dropped 0 bases, with 9 bases sitting between them. CDR3 sequence: CASSFQGSSYNEQFF. CDR3 in DNA: TGTGCCAGCAGTTTTCAGGGTAGCTCCTACAATGAGCAGTTCTTC.

This sequence joins TRBV18 and TRBJ1-1; D uncertain. The CDR3 has 17 residues. V dropped 6 bases and J dropped 0 bases, with 20 bases sitting between them. Germline V gene sequence: CDR1 KGHSH, CDR2 LQKENI. DNA for the CDR3: TGTGCCAGCTCGTCACCTCAGGCAGGAGTGATGAACACTGAAGCTTTCTTT. Protein: CASSSPQAGVMNTEAFF.

The chain is built from TRBV5-1 and TRBJ2-1; 9 nucleotides line up with TRBD1. The germline CDR1 and CDR2 sequences are SGHRS and YFSETQ. The CDR3 contains 17 residues. The V and J ends lost 4 bases and 9 bases, in that order; junction bases with no gene match: 17. The CDR3 sequence is CASSPIDGTGKGSEQFF. The CDR3 bases are TGCGCCAGCAGCCCGATTGATGGGACAGGGAAAGGAAGTGAGCAGTTCTTC.

The chain combines TRBV29-1 with TRBJ1-1; D is perhaps TRBD1 (5 bases). Between the trimmed V and J ends, which lost 7 bases and 1 base, there was a span of 13 bases. Looked up from germline, CDR1 is SQVTM and CDR2 is ANQGSEA. The CDR3 covers 13 residues. The CDR3 DNA reads TGCAGCGCCATACTAGGACAGAACACTGAAGCTTTCTTT. This gives the protein CSAILGQNTEAFF.

In its sample, this clone was seen once. This chain joins TRBV11-1 and TRBJ1-4; TRBD1 might be the D (5 bases). Germline V gene data show CDR1 as SGHAT and CDR2 as FQDESV (reference sequence). The CDR3 consists of 15 residues. The ends were cut back, 4 bases at V and 3 bases at J, with 12 bases in the middle. CDR3 amino acids: CASSSSGTANEKLFF. As DNA, the CDR3 is TGTGCCAGCAGCTCGTCCGGGACCGCTAATGAAAAACTGTTTTTT.

The chain employs TRBV12-5 and TRBJ1-1, with D possibly matching TRBD1 (6 bases). Germline loops: CDR1 LGHNT, CDR2 FRNRAP. Deletions cut 1 base from V and 4 bases from J, with 10 bases between. This CDR3 has 14 amino acids. DNA for the CDR3: TGTGCTAGTGGTTTGGAGGGGGGGTTCACTGAAGCTTTCTTT. The encoded protein is CASGLEGGFTEAFF.

V and J are TRBV21-1 and TRBJ2-3; TRBD2, the table's D call, was not compared with the DNA. TRBV21-1 is a pseudogene segment. This CDR3 comprises 14 residues. CDR3 DNA sequence: TGTGCCAGCAGCCAGGGGCCGGGGGGAGATACGCAGTATTTT. It encodes CASSQGPGGDTQYF.

V is TRBV11-2 and J is TRBJ2-7, with 8 nucleotides matching TRBD2. Germline assignment: CDR1 SGHAT and CDR2 FQNNGV. Unmatched junction bases numbered 8, after V lost 4 bases and J lost 3 bases. The CDR3 covers 15 residues. In nucleotides, the CDR3 is TGTGCCAGCAGCTCCGCTAGCGGGCCGAGCTACGAGCAGTACTTC. Its protein is CASSSASGPSYEQYF.

This sequence joins TRBV19 and TRBJ1-1, with D hard to call. CDR1 and CDR2 from the germline V gene are LNHDA and SQIVND (reference sequence). The CDR3 is made up of 16 amino acids. V was shortened by 0 bases and J by 1 base, with 12 bases between the two germline ends. The DNA for the CDR3 is TGTGCCAGTAGTATAGATCTGGGCAACCAGAACACTGAAGCTTTCTTT. It is translated as CASSIDLGNQNTEAFF.

V usage is TRBV6-2 or TRBV6-3 and J usage is TRBJ1-1; TRBD1 is a possible D gene (5 bases). This CDR3 is built from 13 residues. Trimming pared 4 bases from V and 4 bases from J, leaving 10 bases between. Germline CDR1 reads MNHEY; CDR2 reads SVGEGT. The CDR3 sequence: CASSSGATTEAFF. Here the CDR3 DNA reads TGTGCCAGCAGTTCCGGGGCAACCACTGAAGCTTTCTTT.

V gene TRBV3-1 (or the pseudogene TRBV3-2) combines with J gene TRBJ1-2; possible D gene TRBD1, 5 bases. Trimming removed 0 bases from V and 8 bases from J, with 16 bases in between. The CDR3 is 15 amino acids. The V gene's germline CDR1 is LGHDT and CDR2 YNNKEL (reference sequence). The CDR3, as DNA: TGTGCCAGCAGCCAAGATTCGCAGGGTGGTAGAGGCTACACCTTC. Encoded protein: CASSQDSQGGRGYTF.

The DNA for the CDR3 is TGTGCCAGCAGCTCCGGACTAGCCCTAGAGACCCAGTACTTC. Translation gives CASSSGLALETQYF. J is TRBJ2-5 and V is TRBV11-2; 8 bases align to TRBD2. The CDR3 runs 14 residues. Germline lookup yields CDR1 SGHAT and CDR2 FQNNGV. The ends lost 4 bases at V and 4 bases at J; junction bases unmatched: 5.

The chain carries TRBV11-2 and TRBJ1-2; no firm D call. Germline loops: CDR1 SGHAT, CDR2 FQNNGV. Trimming cost V 3 bases and J 0 bases, with 17 bases left between them. The CDR3 consists of 17 residues. The CDR3 nucleotides read TGTGCCAGCAGCTTCCGCGGAGGAAGGTCCCCTAACTATGGCTACACCTTC. Protein product: CASSFRGGRSPNYGYTF.

This clone was seen a single time. J is TRBJ1-5 and V is TRBV27, with 7 bases aligning to TRBD1. Germline loops: CDR1 MNHEY, CDR2 SMNVEV (reference sequence). Trimming cost V 1 base and J 3 bases; bases outside gene matches: 3. The CDR3 spans 15 residues. CDR3 DNA: TGTGCCAGCAGTTTATATGGGACAGACAATCAGCCCCAGCATTTT. As protein: CASSLYGTDNQPQHF.

The genes are TRBV7-3 and TRBJ2-5; the match to TRBD2 covers 10 bases. Germline V CDR1 and CDR2: SGHTA, FQGTGA. V lost 5 bases, J lost 6 bases, and 6 bases stayed unmatched. CDR3 length: 14 residues. CDR3 in DNA: TGTGCCAGCAGCCCCCTAGCGGGAGTGCAGACCCAGTACTTC. This sequence encodes CASSPLAGVQTQYF. The full variable domain, its missing parts supplied by reference TRBV7-3 and TRBJ2-5, is GAGVSQTPSNKVTEKGKYVELRCDPISGHTALYWYRQSLGQGPEFLIYFQGTGAADDSGLPNDRFFAVRPEGSVSTLKIQRTERGDSAVYLCASSPLAGVQTQYFGPGTRLLVL.

As DNA, the CDR3 is TGTGCCAGCAGTAGCTCTAAGGGGGCAGGAGAGACCCAGTACTTC. Protein: CASSSSKGAGETQYF. The chain couples TRBV6-1 to TRBJ2-5, with 7 bases identical to TRBD1. The CDR3 extends over 15 amino acids. With 5 bases clipped from V and 4 bases from J, the junction kept 10 bases outside the gene matches. Germline V CDR1 and CDR2: MNHNS, SASEGT.

The chain couples TRBV2 to TRBJ1-2; no clear D gene. With 1 base removed from V and 8 bases from J, the gap between germline ends came to 11 bases. CDR1 and CDR2 (germline): SNHLY, FYNNEI. The CDR3 sequence is 13 residues long. CDR3 in amino acids: CASSEGAYGGYTF. The CDR3 nucleotides read TGTGCCAGCAGTGAAGGGGCCTACGGGGGCTACACCTTC.